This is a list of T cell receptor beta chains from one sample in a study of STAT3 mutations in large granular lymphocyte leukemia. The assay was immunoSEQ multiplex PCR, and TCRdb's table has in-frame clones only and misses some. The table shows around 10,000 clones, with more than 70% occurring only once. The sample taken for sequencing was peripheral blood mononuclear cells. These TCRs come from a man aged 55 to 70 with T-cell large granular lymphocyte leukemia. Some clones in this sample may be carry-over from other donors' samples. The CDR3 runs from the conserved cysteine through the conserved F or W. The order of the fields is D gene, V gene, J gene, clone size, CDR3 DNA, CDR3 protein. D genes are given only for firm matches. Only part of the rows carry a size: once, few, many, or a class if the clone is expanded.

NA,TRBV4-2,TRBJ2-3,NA,TGTGCCAGCAGCACCGGGACTCCTGAGGCCACAGATACGCAGTATTTT,CASSTGTPEATDTQYF
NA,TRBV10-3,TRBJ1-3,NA,TGTGCCATCAGACAGCCTTCTGGAAACACCATATATTTT,CAIRQPSGNTIYF
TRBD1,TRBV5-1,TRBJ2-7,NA,TGCGCCAGCAGCTTGAGGCAGGGGGCTTACGAGCAGTACTTC,CASSLRQGAYEQYF
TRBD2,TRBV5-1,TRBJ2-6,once,TGCGCCAGCAGTCGGGACTCTCTAGCGGGACCTGGCTCTGGGGCCAACGTCCTGACTTTC,CASSRDSLAGPGSGANVLTF
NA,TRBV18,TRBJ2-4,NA,TGTGCCAGCTCACCACCAGTGGGGGCGGAGAACATTCAGTACTTC,CASSPPVGAENIQYF
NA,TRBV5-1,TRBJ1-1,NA,TGCGCCAGCGGAGCCTTGATGGACACTGAAGCTTTCTTT,CASGALMDTEAFF
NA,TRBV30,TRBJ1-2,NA,TGTGCCTGCAGCCACCCACGGGGGGCGCCGAGCTATGGCTACACCTTC,CACSHPRGAPSYGYTF
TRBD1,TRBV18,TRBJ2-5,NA,TGTGCCAGCTCAGAAACAGGGGTCCAAGAGACCCAGTACTTC,CASSETGVQETQYF
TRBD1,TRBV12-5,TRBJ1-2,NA,TGTGCTAGTGGTTCGTACAGGGGGAGGGCCGGTGGCTACACCTTC,CASGSYRGRAGGYTF
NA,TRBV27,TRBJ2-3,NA,TGTGCCAGCCGGACGGGGACAGATACGCAGTATTTT,CASRTGTDTQYF
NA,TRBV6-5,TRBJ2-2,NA,TGTGCCAGCAGTTACGGTGGCAGGGCGAACACCGGGGAGCTGTTTTTT,CASSYGGRANTGELFF
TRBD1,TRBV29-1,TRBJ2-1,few,TGCAGCGTTGAAGGGGGACGACAGGGGGGGTTTTCCTACAATGAGCAGTTCTTC,CSVEGGRQGGFSYNEQFF
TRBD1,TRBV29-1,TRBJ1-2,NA,TGCAGCGTTGAAGGGGGGGACAGTTCTAACTATGGCTACACCTTC,CSVEGGDSSNYGYTF
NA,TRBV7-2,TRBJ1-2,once,TGTGCCAGCAGCCCCATGTCCGCGGGAGGCTACACCTTC,CASSPMSAGGYTF
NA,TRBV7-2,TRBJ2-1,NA,TGTGCCAGCAGCTTAGTCCCCTCCTACAATGAGCAGTTCTTC,CASSLVPSYNEQFF
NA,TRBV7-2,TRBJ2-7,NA,TGTGCCAGTCGAAGGGGTATAGGGCGCTACGAGCAGTACTTC,CASRRGIGRYEQYF
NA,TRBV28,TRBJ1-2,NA,TGTGCCAGCAGCCTCTATCGGGGGGGCATCTATGGCTACACCTTC,CASSLYRGGIYGYTF
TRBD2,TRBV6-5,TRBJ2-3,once,TGTGCCAGCAGTTACACACCCAGGACTAGCGGAGATACGCAGTATTTT,CASSYTPRTSGDTQYF
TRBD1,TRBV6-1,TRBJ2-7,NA,TGTGCCACCCTGACAGGGGGCGTCCCTACCGAGCAGTACTTC,CATLTGGVPTEQYF
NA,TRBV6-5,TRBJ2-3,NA,TGTGCCAGCAGAAAGACCCCACCAAGCACAGATACGCAGTATTTT,CASRKTPPSTDTQYF
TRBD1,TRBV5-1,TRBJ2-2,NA,TGCGCCAGCAGCCACGGACAGGGGGGCACCGGGGAGCTGTTTTTT,CASSHGQGGTGELFF
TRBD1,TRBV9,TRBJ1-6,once,TGTGCCAGCAGCCCACGGGACAGGGAGTATAGTTCACCCCTCCACTTT,CASSPRDREYSSPLHF
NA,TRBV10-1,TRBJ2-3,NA,TGCGCCAGCAGTGGGAATCAGGAATGGGATACGCAGTATTTT,CASSGNQEWDTQYF
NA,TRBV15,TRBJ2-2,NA,TGTGCCACCAGCAGAGACGCGGGCCAGGGGGAGCTGTTTTTT,CATSRDAGQGELFF
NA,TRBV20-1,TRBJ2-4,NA,TGCAGTGCTCAGATCGCGGACATTCAGTACTTC,CSAQIADIQYF
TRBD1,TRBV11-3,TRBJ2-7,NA,TGTGCCAGCAGCCAAGCGGGGACAGGGATATACGAGCAGTACTTC,CASSQAGTGIYEQYF
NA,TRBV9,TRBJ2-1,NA,TGTGCCAGCAGCGCCTCGGGGAACTACAATGAGCAGTTCTTC,CASSASGNYNEQFF
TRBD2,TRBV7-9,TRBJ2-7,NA,TGTGCCAGCAGTCCGCGGGCTAGCGGGATATACGAGCAGTACTTC,CASSPRASGIYEQYF
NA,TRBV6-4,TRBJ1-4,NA,TGTGCCAGCAGTGGAACAGGGTTGCCTAATGAAAAACTGTTTTTT,CASSGTGLPNEKLFF
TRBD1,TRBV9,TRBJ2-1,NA,TGTGCCAGCAGCCTGGGCCCAGGGGGCGCGCAAAATGAGCAGTTCTTC,CASSLGPGGAQNEQFF
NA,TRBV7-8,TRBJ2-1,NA,TGTGCCAGCAGCCCAGGGGCGGGTTACAATGAGCAGTTCTTC,CASSPGAGYNEQFF
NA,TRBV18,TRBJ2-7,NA,TGTGCCAGCTCACTAACCTACAGGGACTCCTACGAGCAGTACTTC,CASSLTYRDSYEQYF
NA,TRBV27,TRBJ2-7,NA,TGTGCCAGCAGTTTATTGAGCTCTGGGAGTGCCTACGAGCAGTACTTC,CASSLLSSGSAYEQYF
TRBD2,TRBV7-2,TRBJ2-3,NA,TGTGCCAGCAGCTTCGGGTGGACTAGCGGGGTTGCGCAGTATTTT,CASSFGWTSGVAQYF
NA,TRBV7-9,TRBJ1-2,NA,TGTGCCAGCAGCCCGCCCTGGGGATTTGGCTACACCTTC,CASSPPWGFGYTF
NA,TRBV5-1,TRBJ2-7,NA,TGCGCCAGCAGCTTGGAGTGGCAGGTGTCCTACGAGCAGTACTTC,CASSLEWQVSYEQYF
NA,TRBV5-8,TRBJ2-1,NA,TGTGCCAGCAGCGTTAACTACCAGAACGATGAGCAGTTCTTC,CASSVNYQNDEQFF
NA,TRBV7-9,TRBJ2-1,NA,TGTGCCAGCAGCTTATATTATGAGCAGTTCTTC,CASSLYYEQFF
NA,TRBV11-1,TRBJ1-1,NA,TGTGCCAGCAGCAACAGGGAGGTGAACACTGAAGCTTTCTTT,CASSNREVNTEAFF
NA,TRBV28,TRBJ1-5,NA,TGTGCCAGCAGTTCTCGGCCAATTTATAGCAATCAGCCCCAGCATTTT,CASSSRPIYSNQPQHF
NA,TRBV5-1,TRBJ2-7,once,TGCGCCAGCAGCTTGGGAAGCGGCGGATACTACGAGCAGTACTTC,CASSLGSGGYYEQYF
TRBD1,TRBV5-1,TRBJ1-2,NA,TGCGCCAGGGTGGACAGGGGTGACTATGGCTACACCTTC,CARVDRGDYGYTF
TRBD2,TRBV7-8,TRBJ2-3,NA,TGTGCCAGCAGCCAACCGGTACTAGCGGGGGTCCCAGATACGCAGTATTTT,CASSQPVLAGVPDTQYF
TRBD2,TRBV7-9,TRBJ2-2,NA,TGTGCCAGCAGCTCGATTGGGGCGGGAGGCACCGGGGAGCTGTTTTTT,CASSSIGAGGTGELFF
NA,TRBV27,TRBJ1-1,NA,TGTGCCAGCAGTTTATGGGGGAGCGGGGGGAATGAAGCTTTCTTT,CASSLWGSGGNEAFF
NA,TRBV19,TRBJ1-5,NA,TGTGCCAGTAGTATGGGACGGGATCAGCCCCAGCATTTT,CASSMGRDQPQHF
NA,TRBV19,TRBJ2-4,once,TGTGCCAGTAGCGGGATCCTAGCCAAAAACATTCAGTACTTC,CASSGILAKNIQYF
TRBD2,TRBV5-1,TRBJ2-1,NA,TGCGCCAGCAGCTTGAGACTAGCGGCTTTGGATGAGCAGTTCTTC,CASSLRLAALDEQFF
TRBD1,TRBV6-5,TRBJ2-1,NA,TGTGCCAGCAGCACCGGACAGGGAAGCAATGAGCAGTTCTTC,CASSTGQGSNEQFF
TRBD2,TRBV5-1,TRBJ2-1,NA,TGCGCCAGCAGCCCCAGGGCTAGCGGGAGTTCCAATGAGCAGTTCTTC,CASSPRASGSSNEQFF